This TCR beta chain was observed in a study of response to subunit inactivated influenza vaccine. Whole-study findings and limits: Each seasonal influenza vaccination, the authors suggested, recruits few new T cells.

From the RT-PCR reads, TCRdb called clonotypes with MiXCR, one entry per CDR3 protein. The sample consists of 450,000 to 600,000 distinct CDR3 sequences, less than 7.5% of them appearing once. The CDR3 totals 15 residues. The V gene lost 3 bases and the J gene lost 5 bases, with 14 bases spanning the gap. Germline V CDR1 and CDR2: LNHDA, SQIVND (reference sequence). This clonotype was detected many times. The antigen is unknown. The TCR originated in a man between 50 and 75 years old who received an inactivated influenza vaccine. Source: PBMCs from blood, taken roughly 24 months after vaccination. The genes are TRBV19 and TRBJ2-1, with D possibly TRBD1 on 5 matching bases. CDR3 in DNA: TGTGCCAGTAGTATTCTCCGGACACGGAACAATGAGCAGTTCTTC. As protein: CASSILRTRNNEQFF.